This T cell receptor beta chain was profiled in a study of blood T cell repertoires in COVID-19. On the study more broadly: Material from acute and convalescent COVID-19 was sourced from the United States, Italy and Spain. PBMCs, B-cell-depleted T cells, or T cells provided the cDNA or gDNA that made up the material.

This clone has a single count. This CDR3 is built from 15 residues. From germline, CDR1 is SQVTM and CDR2 ANQGSEA. The V gene end was trimmed by 6 bases and the J gene end by 3 bases; junction bases not matched to a gene: 11. Sequencing was performed with immunoSEQ multiplex PCR; in TCRdb, only in-frame clones are kept and a portion is missing. Among 95,000 to 150,000 clones listed, about 94% were seen once. Material for sequencing was peripheral blood. The chain links TRBV29-1 to TRBJ2-3; 8 bases fit TRBD2. The sequence was obtained from a man aged 50-59 years with COVID-19, enrolled during active disease. The chain's CDR3 is CSVGQAGVLTDTQYF. The CDR3 region has the DNA TGCAGCGTGGGACAAGCGGGAGTACTGACAGATACGCAGTATTTT.